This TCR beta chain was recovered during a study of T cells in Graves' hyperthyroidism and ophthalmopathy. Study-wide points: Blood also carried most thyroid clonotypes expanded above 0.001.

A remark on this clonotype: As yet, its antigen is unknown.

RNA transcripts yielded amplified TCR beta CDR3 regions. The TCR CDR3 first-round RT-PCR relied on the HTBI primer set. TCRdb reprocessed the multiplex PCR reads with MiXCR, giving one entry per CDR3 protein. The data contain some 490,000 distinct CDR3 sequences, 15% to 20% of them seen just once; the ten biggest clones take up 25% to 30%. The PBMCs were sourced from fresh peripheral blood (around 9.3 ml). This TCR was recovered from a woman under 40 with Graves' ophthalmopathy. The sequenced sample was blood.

The CDR3 region is CASQFTGRETQYF. As DNA, the CDR3 is TGTGCCAGTCAGTTTACGGGGAGAGAGACCCAGTACTTC. The genes are TRBV6-2 or TRBV6-3 and TRBJ2-5, with D maybe TRBD2 (5 bases). CDR1 is MNHEY, CDR2 SVGEGT, per germline. CDR3 length: 13 residues. Trimming stripped 9 bases from V and 4 bases from J, with 15 bases between.